A single TCR beta chain is shown here with its context. Its antigen is not identified. This sample is drawn from a study of tumor-infiltrating lymphocytes in primary liver carcinoma. Study-wide background: Staging of the tumors gave T1-T3 N0M0, with widths of 4.2 to 10 cm.

V was clipped by 6 bases and J by 3 bases, with 11 bases between them. CDR1 and CDR2 from the germline V gene are MNHNY and SVGAGI (reference sequence). The CDR3 totals 13 residues. The tissue used was unsorted bulk material of roughly 17-34 mg. RNA and DNA were co-extracted from it with the AllPrep DNA/RNA mini kit. Without exception, tumor samples held over 75% viable tumor cells. Starting material of approximately 500 ng total RNA yielded TCR beta cDNA via a constant-region primer. Slightly modified ARM-PCR, run as three nested multiplex PCR rounds, produced the TCR beta libraries. The first two PCR rounds used TRBV1-TRBV30 forward primers with a C-beta reverse primer, approximately 11 cycles each. TCRdb reanalysed the multiplex PCR reads using MiXCR and keeps one entry per CDR3 protein. This sample has under 90,000 distinct CDR3 sequences, with more than 65% found just once. Broader study findings: Tumor-adjacent and tumor-blood pairs displayed less overlap than did pairs of tumor regions.

The chain has TRBV6-6 and TRBJ1-1; D unclear. Input material: liver tumor tissue from sampling region 1. Subset reported: tumor region T1, superior pole. This clonotype was obtained from a middle-aged man with primary liver carcinoma and hepatitis B virus infection. This CDR3 is CASSFGRYTEAFF. In DNA form, the CDR3 reads TGTGCCAGCAGCTTCGGACGGTACACTGAAGCTTTCTTT.